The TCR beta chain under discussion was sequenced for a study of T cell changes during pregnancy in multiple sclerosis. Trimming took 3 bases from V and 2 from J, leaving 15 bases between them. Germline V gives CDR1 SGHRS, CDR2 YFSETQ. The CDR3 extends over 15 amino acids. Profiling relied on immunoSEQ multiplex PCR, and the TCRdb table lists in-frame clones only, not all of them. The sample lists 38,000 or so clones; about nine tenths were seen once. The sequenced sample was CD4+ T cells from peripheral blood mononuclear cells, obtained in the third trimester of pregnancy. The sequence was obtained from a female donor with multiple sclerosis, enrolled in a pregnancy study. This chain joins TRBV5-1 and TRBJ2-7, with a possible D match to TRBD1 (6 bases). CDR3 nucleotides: TGCGCCAGCAGCTGGGGGCCTCAAACCACCTACGAGCAGTACTTC. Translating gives CASSWGPQTTYEQYF.